This is a list of T cell receptor beta chains from one sample in a study of T cells in Graves' hyperthyroidism and ophthalmopathy. Via MiXCR, TCRdb re-called the multiplex PCR reads, giving one row per CDR3 protein. The sample yields about 400,000 distinct CDR3 sequences, roughly 15% seen once. The specimen sequenced was blood. Every receptor here comes from a young man with Graves' ophthalmopathy. Each CDR3 is given with its conserved first and last residue. The order of the fields is clone size, V gene, D gene, J gene, CDR3 protein, CDR3 DNA. D genes are given only for firm matches. The size field is filled for only some rows; it gives once, few, many or a size class.

>.|TRBV5-6|.|TRBJ2-7
CASSPWAGYSSYEQYF
TGTGCCAGCAGCCCGTGGGCGGGGTACTCATCCTACGAGCAGTACTTC
>many|TRBV20-1|TRBD2|TRBJ2-7
CSARRDYLTYEQYF
TGCAGTGCCCGCCGGGACTACCTTACCTACGAGCAGTACTTC
>.|TRBV7-8|.|TRBJ1-3
CASSETNSGNTIYF
TGTGCCAGCAGCGAAACAAACTCTGGAAACACCATATATTTT
>many|TRBV11-2|.|TRBJ2-1
CASSLAPSSYNEQFF
TGTGCCAGCAGCTTAGCTCCCAGCTCCTACAATGAGCAGTTCTTC
>many|TRBV5-1|TRBD1|TRBJ1-1
CASSLGTGNTEAFF
TGCGCCAGCAGCCTCGGGACAGGCAACACTGAAGCTTTCTTT
>few|TRBV15|.|TRBJ2-1
CATSSYRDNEQFF
TGTGCCACCAGCAGTTACAGGGACAATGAGCAGTTCTTC
>many|TRBV11-2|TRBD2|TRBJ2-1
CASSSGTSGRYNEQFF
TGTGCCAGCAGCTCCGGGACTAGCGGGAGATACAATGAGCAGTTCTTC
>many|TRBV3-1|.|TRBJ2-5
CASRRTEETQYF
TGTGCCAGCAGGCGGACAGAAGAGACCCAGTACTTC
>many|TRBV18|TRBD1|TRBJ1-1
CASSSGTGVSGTEAFF
TGTGCCAGCTCGTCCGGGACAGGGGTGTCGGGGACTGAAGCTTTCTTT
>many|TRBV3-1|.|TRBJ2-5
CASSQDLLAQYF
TGTGCCAGCAGCCAAGATCTCCTTGCCCAGTACTTC
>many|TRBV2|TRBD1|TRBJ2-7
CASSEALGGDRAHEQYF
TGTGCCAGCAGTGAAGCGCTTGGGGGGGACAGGGCCCACGAGCAGTACTTC
>many|TRBV2|.|TRBJ1-1
CASRRSGVGTEAFF
TGTGCCAGCAGGAGGTCAGGGGTGGGCACTGAAGCTTTCTTT
>.|TRBV4-2|.|TRBJ1-2
CASSQDKGSRGANYGYTF
TGTGCCAGCAGCCAAGATAAGGGCTCTCGGGGAGCTAACTATGGCTACACCTTC
>many|TRBV10-3|TRBD2|TRBJ2-3
CATAPGLAGDASTDTQYF
TGTGCCACCGCCCCGGGACTAGCGGGGGATGCATCCACAGATACGCAGTATTTT
>.|TRBV5-1|TRBD1|TRBJ1-2
CASSPGNRGRNYGYTF
TGCGCCAGCAGCCCAGGAAACAGGGGGCGCAACTATGGCTACACCTTC
>many|TRBV14|.|TRBJ2-1
CASSQVPGGGNEQFF
TGTGCCAGCAGCCAAGTACCGGGGGGCGGCAATGAGCAGTTCTTC
>many|TRBV7-8|.|TRBJ2-3
CASSLLYSSTDTQYF
TGTGCCAGCAGCTTGTTGTATTCTAGCACAGATACGCAGTATTTT
>few|TRBV4-1|TRBD2|TRBJ2-5
CASSPVAGGLETQYF
TGCGCCAGCAGCCCGGTAGCGGGGGGCTTGGAGACCCAGTACTTC
>many|TRBV29-1|.|TRBJ2-7
CSVRENEQYF
TGCAGCGTCCGGGAGAACGAGCAGTACTTC
>.|TRBV11-2|.|TRBJ1-2
CASSLGSVLNGYTF
TGTGCCAGCAGCTTGGGGTCAGTACTAAATGGCTACACCTTT
>many|TRBV12-5|.|TRBJ2-1
CASGLDLSYNEQFF
TGTGCTAGTGGTTTGGATCTTTCCTACAATGAGCAGTTCTTC
>.|TRBV6-2/TRBV6-3|.|TRBJ2-2
CATQPGAGELFF
TGTGCCACCCAACCAGGAGCCGGGGAGCTGTTTTTT
>many|TRBV2|.|TRBJ2-1
CASSETRNEQFF
TGTGCCAGCAGTGAAACCAGGAATGAGCAGTTCTTC
>many|TRBV7-9|TRBD2|TRBJ2-5
CASSPGLERYQETQYF
TGTGCCAGCAGCCCCGGACTAGAGCGATACCAAGAGACCCAGTACTTC
>many|TRBV2|TRBD1|TRBJ1-3
CASSGQGGGNTIYF
TGTGCCAGCAGTGGACAGGGCGGCGGAAACACCATATATTTT
>.|TRBV7-3|TRBD1|TRBJ1-6
CASSRDSFNSPLHF
TGTGCCAGCAGCCGGGACAGTTTTAATTCACCCCTCCACTTT
>few|TRBV6-1|.|TRBJ1-1
CASTLGHLNTEAFF
TGTGCCAGCACGCTTGGGCACTTGAACACTGAAGCTTTCTTT
>many|TRBV13|.|TRBJ2-1
CASSLRISSNEQFF
TGTGCCAGCAGCTTAAGAATTTCTAGCAATGAGCAGTTCTTC
>.|TRBV9|TRBD2|TRBJ2-5
CASSWGASGNSETQYF
TGTGCCAGCAGCTGGGGGGCTAGCGGGAATTCAGAGACCCAGTACTTC
>many|TRBV11-2|.|TRBJ2-7
CASSLDQARAYEQYF
TGTGCCAGCAGCTTAGATCAGGCCAGGGCCTACGAGCAGTACTTC
>many|TRBV6-1|.|TRBJ1-3
CASTQSGNTIYF
TGTGCCAGCACCCAATCTGGAAACACCATATATTTT
>few|TRBV20-1|TRBD1|TRBJ2-5
CSATSHRGRDETQYF
TGCAGTGCTACCAGCCACAGGGGGCGTGACGAGACCCAGTACTTC
>.|TRBV5-1|.|TRBJ2-2
CASSFGHSNTGELFF
TGCGCCAGCAGCTTCGGACACTCCAACACCGGGGAGCTGTTTTTT
>.|TRBV6-5|TRBD1|TRBJ2-7
CASSYTRDRDYEQYF
TGTGCCAGCAGTTACACCCGGGACAGGGACTACGAGCAGTACTTC
>few|TRBV11-3|.|TRBJ2-3
CASSFSRGTDTQYF
TGTGCCAGCAGCTTTAGCAGGGGAACAGATACGCAGTATTTT
>many|TRBV20-1|.|TRBJ2-1
CSARSGASQYNEQFF
TGCAGTGCTAGATCGGGTGCTTCCCAATACAATGAGCAGTTCTTC
>few|TRBV29-1|.|TRBJ1-1
CSARTGGNTEAFF
TGCAGCGCAAGGACGGGTGGGAACACTGAAGCTTTCTTT
>.|TRBV4-2|.|TRBJ1-4
CASSQGRLATNEKLFF
TGTGCCAGCAGCCAGGGACGGCTTGCAACTAATGAAAAACTGTTTTTT
>many|TRBV29-1|.|TRBJ2-7
CSVLGGHSYEQYF
TGCAGCGTGTTGGGGGGTCACTCCTACGAGCAGTACTTC
>few|TRBV20-1|TRBD2|TRBJ2-5
CSARGGASGIQETQYF
TGCAGTGCCCGGGGGGGGGCTAGCGGGATCCAAGAGACCCAGTACTTC
>many|TRBV7-9|.|TRBJ2-1
CASSSGDHQFF
TGTGCCAGCAGCTCTGGCGACCACCAGTTCTTC
>.|TRBV10-1|.|TRBJ2-3
CASSESPSACSEVTTDTQYF
TGCGCCAGCAGTGAGTCCCCCTCAGCGTGTAGCGAGGTCACCACAGATACGCAGTATTTT
>many|TRBV2|.|TRBJ1-2
CASPPTVGSYGYTF
TGTGCCAGCCCCCCGACTGTAGGGTCGTATGGCTACACCTTC
>.|TRBV7-3|.|TRBJ2-5
CASSLGEKRLGETQYF
TGTGCCAGCAGCTTAGGAGAGAAGCGGCTAGGGGAGACCCAGTACTTC
>few|TRBV6-4|.|TRBJ1-5
CASSTGLPQHF
TGTGCCAGCAGTACGGGTCTGCCCCAGCATTTT
>many|TRBV29-1|TRBD1|TRBJ2-1
CSVEDRGDEQFF
TGCAGCGTAGAGGACAGGGGGGACGAGCAGTTCTTC
>.|TRBV27|TRBD1|TRBJ1-2
CASSLGSRGEGYTF
TGTGCCAGCAGTTTAGGCTCCAGGGGGGAAGGCTACACCTTC
>many|TRBV24-1|.|TRBJ1-5
CATSVRGDQPQHF
TGTGCCACCAGTGTCAGGGGTGATCAGCCCCAGCATTTT
>many|TRBV18|TRBD1|TRBJ1-6
CASSPQGDSPLHF
TGTGCCAGCTCACCCCAGGGGGACTCACCCCTCCACTTT
>many|TRBV19|TRBD1|TRBJ2-7
CASRALGQGVHEQYF
TGTGCCAGTAGAGCCCTAGGACAGGGTGTCCACGAGCAGTACTTC
>few|TRBV5-1|TRBD1|TRBJ2-5
CASSLEWTGQETQYF
TGCGCCAGCAGCTTGGAATGGACAGGACAAGAGACCCAGTACTTC
>.|TRBV14|.|TRBJ2-7
CASSQGTRQLYEQYF
TGTGCCAGCAGCCAGGGCACTCGTCAGCTCTACGAGCAGTACTTC
>many|TRBV9|.|TRBJ1-2
CASSVDSSALNYGYTF
TGTGCCAGCAGCGTTGACAGCTCAGCGCTTAACTATGGCTACACCTTC
>.|TRBV20-1|.|TRBJ1-4
CSAREFLNEKLFF
TGCAGTGCTAGGGAATTTCTTAATGAAAAACTGTTTTTT
>many|TRBV27|TRBD2|TRBJ2-7
CASSLSRLAGQSYEQYF
TGTGCCAGCAGTTTATCGAGACTAGCGGGCCAATCCTACGAGCAGTACTTC
>few|TRBV4-1|.|TRBJ1-6
CASSRAPWGGLVGSPLHF
TGCGCCAGCAGCCGAGCGCCCTGGGGAGGTTTAGTCGGTTCACCCCTCCACTTT
>.|TRBV6-4|TRBD1|TRBJ2-7
CASSPGTDSYEQYF
TGTGCCAGCAGTCCCGGGACAGACTCCTACGAGCAGTACTTC
>many|TRBV7-2|TRBD2|TRBJ2-5
CASSTDGGVTQYF
TGTGCCAGCAGCACCGACGGGGGGGTTACCCAGTACTTC
>.|TRBV5-1|.|TRBJ2-7
CASSSLSGVHYEQYF
TGCGCCAGCAGCTCTCTGTCCGGGGTCCACTACGAGCAGTACTTC